Listed below are T cell receptor beta chains from one sample, sequenced in a study of post-analysis software for immune sequencing data. TCRdb independently ran MiXCR on the PCR reads; one entry per CDR3 protein. The sample has 350,000 to 500,000 distinct CDR3 sequences, roughly 38% seen once; the top ten hold around 8%. Input material: blood. Receptors were obtained from a girl aged 2-10 years with multiple sclerosis. CDR3s include the opening cysteine and the closing phenylalanine or tryptophan. A D gene is named only where the DNA matches it firmly. Part of the rows lack a size; the others show once, few, many or a class for expanded clones.

size	D	V	J	CDR3	DNA
-	-	TRBV9	TRBJ1-2	CASSVAANPERGSNGGYTF	TGTGCCAGCAGCGTAGCTGCCAATCCGGAACGGGGGTCAAATGGCGGCTACACCTTC
few	-	TRBV12-3/TRBV12-4	TRBJ2-6	CASSFYPMDSAGANVLTF	TGTGCCAGCAGTTTCTATCCTATGGACAGTGCTGGGGCCAACGTCCTGACTTTC
few	-	TRBV5-1	TRBJ2-5	CASSLFRPQAQETQYF	TGCGCCAGCAGCTTGTTTCGTCCACAGGCACAAGAGACCCAGTACTTC
-	-	TRBV7-9	TRBJ2-1	CASSLVSSAGPNEQFF	TGTGCCAGCAGCTTAGTATCGTCGGCCGGGCCCAATGAGCAGTTCTTC
few	TRBD1	TRBV29-1	TRBJ2-7	CSVEARQGNEQYF	TGCAGCGTTGAAGCCCGACAGGGGAACGAGCAGTACTTC
-	-	TRBV6-4	TRBJ1-2	CASSEGGGENYGYTF	TGTGCCAGCAGTGAGGGAGGAGGGGAAAACTATGGCTACACCTTC
-	-	TRBV30	TRBJ2-7	CAWSVGDTIDEQYF	TGTGCCTGGAGTGTAGGGGACACCATAGACGAGCAGTACTTC
-	TRBD1	TRBV12-3/TRBV12-4	TRBJ2-5	CASSTWTGGQETQYF	TGTGCCAGCTCGACCTGGACAGGCGGCCAAGAGACCCAGTACTTC
-	TRBD1	TRBV27	TRBJ1-1	CASSKDRAWNTEAFF	TGTGCCAGCAGTAAAGACAGGGCCTGGAACACTGAAGCTTTCTTT
-	-	TRBV20-1	TRBJ2-7	CSARGEGYAYEQYF	TGCAGTGCTAGAGGGGAAGGGTACGCCTACGAGCAGTACTTC
many	TRBD2	TRBV12-3/TRBV12-4	TRBJ2-5	CASSYSGSQETQYF	TGTGCCAGCAGTTATAGCGGGAGCCAAGAGACCCAGTACTTC
few	-	TRBV2	TRBJ1-2	CASAGAGWANYGYTF	TGTGCCAGCGCTGGGGCAGGGTGGGCCAACTATGGCTACACCTTC
-	-	TRBV4-3	TRBJ2-7	CASSQEVTVYEQYF	TGCGCCAGCAGCCAAGAAGTAACGGTATACGAGCAGTACTTC
once	-	TRBV12-3/TRBV12-4	TRBJ1-2	CASSFNSLGTPYGYTF	TGTGCCAGCAGTTTCAACTCCCTCGGAACACCCTATGGCTACACCTTC
few	TRBD1	TRBV15	TRBJ2-1	CATSVNRGLYNEQFF	TGTGCCACCAGCGTGAACAGGGGTCTATACAATGAGCAGTTCTTC
-	-	TRBV7-3	TRBJ2-3	CASSRTFTDTQYF	TGTGCCAGCAGCCGGACTTTCACAGATACGCAGTATTTT
-	-	TRBV30	TRBJ1-4	CAWRGISTNEKLFF	TGTGCCTGGAGGGGAATATCAACTAATGAAAAACTGTTTTTT
-	-	TRBV20-1	TRBJ2-7	CSAPTQSYEQYF	TGCAGTGCGCCGACTCAATCCTACGAGCAGTACTTC
few	-	TRBV9	TRBJ2-3	CASSVAVNTDTQYF	TGTGCCAGCAGCGTAGCCGTCAACACAGATACGCAGTATTTT
-	-	TRBV28	TRBJ1-5	CASSLSAGVYQPQHF	TGTGCCAGCAGTTTATCCGCGGGGGTTTATCAGCCCCAGCATTTT
-	-	TRBV2	TRBJ1-4	CASRGTVLVEKLFF	TGTGCCAGCAGGGGGACGGTACTTGTTGAAAAACTGTTTTTT
few	-	TRBV29-1	TRBJ2-3	CSGRITSTDTQYF	TGCAGCGGGAGAATCACTAGCACAGATACGCAGTATTTT
-	-	TRBV24-1	TRBJ2-5	CATSDKRNEQYF	TGTGCCACCAGTGATAAACGCAATGAGCAGTACTTC
few	-	TRBV3-1	TRBJ1-1	CASSYLTSLNTEAFF	TGTGCCAGCAGCTACCTCACATCGTTGAACACTGAAGCTTTCTTT
few	TRBD2	TRBV7-9	TRBJ2-7	CASSLRLGLAGDEQYF	TGTGCCAGCAGCTTGCGCCTTGGACTAGCGGGAGACGAGCAGTACTTC
-	TRBD1	TRBV20-1	TRBJ1-2	CSARADRGPDNYGYTF	TGCAGTGCTAGGGCGGACAGGGGGCCGGATAACTATGGCTACACCTTC
-	-	TRBV29-1	TRBJ2-6	CSVLWSSGANVLTF	TGCAGCGTTCTATGGAGCTCTGGGGCCAACGTCCTGACTTTC
-	TRBD1	TRBV7-2	TRBJ1-1	CASSRDRGVSEAFF	TGTGCCAGCAGCCGCGACAGGGGGGTTTCTGAAGCTTTCTTT